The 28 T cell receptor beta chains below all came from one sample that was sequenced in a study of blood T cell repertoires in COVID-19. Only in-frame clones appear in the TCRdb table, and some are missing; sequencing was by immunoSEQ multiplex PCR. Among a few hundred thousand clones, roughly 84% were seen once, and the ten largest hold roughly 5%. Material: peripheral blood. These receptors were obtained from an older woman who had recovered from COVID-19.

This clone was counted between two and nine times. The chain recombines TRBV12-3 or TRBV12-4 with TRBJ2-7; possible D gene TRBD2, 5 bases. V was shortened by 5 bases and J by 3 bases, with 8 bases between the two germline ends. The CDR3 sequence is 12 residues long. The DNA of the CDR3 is TGTGCCAGCAGTATCCGGGGCTACGAGCAGTACTTC. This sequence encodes CASSIRGYEQYF.

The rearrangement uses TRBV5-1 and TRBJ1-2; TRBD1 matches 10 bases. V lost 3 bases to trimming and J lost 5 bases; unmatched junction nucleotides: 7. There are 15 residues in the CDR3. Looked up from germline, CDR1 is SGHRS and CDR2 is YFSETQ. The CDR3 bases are TGCGCCAGCAGCTACCAGACAGGGGGCGGTTATGGCTACACCTTC. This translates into CASSYQTGGGYGYTF.

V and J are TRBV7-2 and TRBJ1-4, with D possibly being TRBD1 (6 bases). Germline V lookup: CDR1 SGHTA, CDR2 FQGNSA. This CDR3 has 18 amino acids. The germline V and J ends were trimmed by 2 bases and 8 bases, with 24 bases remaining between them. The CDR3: CASSLRPLRGGPTEKLFF. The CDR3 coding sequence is TGTGCCAGCAGCTTAAGGCCCCTGAGGGGGGGCCCTACCGAAAAACTGTTTTTT.

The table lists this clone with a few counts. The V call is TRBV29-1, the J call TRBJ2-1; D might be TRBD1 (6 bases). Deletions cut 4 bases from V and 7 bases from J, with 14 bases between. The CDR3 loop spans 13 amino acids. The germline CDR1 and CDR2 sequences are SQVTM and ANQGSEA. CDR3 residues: CSVGGGGRNEQFF. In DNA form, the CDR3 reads TGCAGCGTTGGTGGTGGGGGCCGGAATGAGCAGTTCTTC.

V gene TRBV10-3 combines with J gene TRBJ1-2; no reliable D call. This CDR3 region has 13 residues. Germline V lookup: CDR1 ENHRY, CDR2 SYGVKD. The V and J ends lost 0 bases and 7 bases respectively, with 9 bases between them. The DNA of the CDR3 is TGTGCCATCAGTGAGTCCATTGGGAGTGGCTACACCTTC. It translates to CAISESIGSGYTF.

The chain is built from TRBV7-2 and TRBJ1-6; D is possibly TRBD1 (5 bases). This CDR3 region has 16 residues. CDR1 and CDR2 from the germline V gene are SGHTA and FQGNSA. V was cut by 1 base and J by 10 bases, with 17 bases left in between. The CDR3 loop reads CASSLEDNFLESPLHF. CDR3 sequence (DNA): TGTGCCAGCAGCTTAGAGGACAACTTCTTGGAATCACCCCTCCACTTT.

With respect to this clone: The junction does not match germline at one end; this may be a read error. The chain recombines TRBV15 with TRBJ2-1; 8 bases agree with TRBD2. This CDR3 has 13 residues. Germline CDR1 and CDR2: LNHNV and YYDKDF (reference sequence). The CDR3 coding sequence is TGTGCCACCAGCAGAGTTTTTGGCGGGGGGCCTCTCTTC. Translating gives CATSRVFGGGPLF.

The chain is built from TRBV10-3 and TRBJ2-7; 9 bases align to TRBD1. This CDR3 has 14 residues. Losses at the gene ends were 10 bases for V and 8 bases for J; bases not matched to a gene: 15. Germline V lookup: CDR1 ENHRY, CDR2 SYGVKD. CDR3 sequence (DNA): TGTGCCACCCAATCTACAGGGGGCGAAAGTAAGCAGTACTTC. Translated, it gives CATQSTGGESKQYF.

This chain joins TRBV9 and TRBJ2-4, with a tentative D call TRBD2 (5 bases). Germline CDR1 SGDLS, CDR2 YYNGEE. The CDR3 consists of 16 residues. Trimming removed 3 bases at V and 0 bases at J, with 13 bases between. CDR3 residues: CASSAVAGLAKNIQYF. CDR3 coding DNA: TGTGCCAGCAGCGCAGTTGCAGGACTAGCCAAAAACATTCAGTACTTC.

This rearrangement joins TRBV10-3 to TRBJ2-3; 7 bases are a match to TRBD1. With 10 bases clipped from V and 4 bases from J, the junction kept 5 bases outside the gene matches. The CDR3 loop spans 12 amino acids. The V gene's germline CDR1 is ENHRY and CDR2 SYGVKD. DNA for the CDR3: TGTGCCACCCGGGACAGCGCAGATACGCAGTATTTT. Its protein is CATRDSADTQYF.

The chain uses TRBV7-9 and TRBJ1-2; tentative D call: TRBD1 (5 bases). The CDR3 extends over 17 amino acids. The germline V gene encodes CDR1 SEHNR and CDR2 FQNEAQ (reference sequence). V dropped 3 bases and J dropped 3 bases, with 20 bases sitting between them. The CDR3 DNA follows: TGTGCCAGCAGCTTTCCACCCCCCAGGGTCTATGACTATGGCTACACCTTC. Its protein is CASSFPPPRVYDYGYTF.

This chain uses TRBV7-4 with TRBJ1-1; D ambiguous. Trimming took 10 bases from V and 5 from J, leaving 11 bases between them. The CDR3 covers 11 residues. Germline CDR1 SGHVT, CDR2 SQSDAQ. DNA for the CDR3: TGTGCCAACGAGGAACGGACTGAAGCTTTCTTT. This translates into CANEERTEAFF.

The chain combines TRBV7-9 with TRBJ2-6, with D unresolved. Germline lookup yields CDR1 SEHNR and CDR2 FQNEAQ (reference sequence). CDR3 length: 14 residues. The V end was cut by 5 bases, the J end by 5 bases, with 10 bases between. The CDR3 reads CASSKEPRANVLTF. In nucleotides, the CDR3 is TGTGCCAGCAGCAAAGAGCCCCGGGCCAACGTCCTGACTTTC. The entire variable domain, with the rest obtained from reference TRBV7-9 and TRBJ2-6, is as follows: DTGVSQNPRHKITKRGQNVTFRCDPISEHNRLYWYRQTLGQGPEFLTYFQNEAQLEKSRLLSDRFSAERPKGSFSTLEIQRTEQGDSAMYLCASSKEPRANVLTFGAGSRLTVL.

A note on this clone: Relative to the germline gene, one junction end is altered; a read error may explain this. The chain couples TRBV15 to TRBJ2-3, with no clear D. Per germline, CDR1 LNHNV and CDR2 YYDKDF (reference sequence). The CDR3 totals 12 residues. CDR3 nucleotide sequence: TGTGCCACCAGCAGAGATCTTTCCGAGCTTACTTTT. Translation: CATSRDLSELTF.

The CDR3, as DNA: TGTGCCAGCAGCTCCCTTTGGGAGGGCCTAGGCGAAAAACTGTTTTTT. Amino acids: CASSSLWEGLGEKLFF. This chain joins TRBV7-8 and TRBJ1-4; D is unresolved. The CDR3 runs to 16 residues. Trimming removed 4 bases from V and 8 bases from J, with 20 bases in between. Germline loops: CDR1 SGHVS, CDR2 FQNEAQ.

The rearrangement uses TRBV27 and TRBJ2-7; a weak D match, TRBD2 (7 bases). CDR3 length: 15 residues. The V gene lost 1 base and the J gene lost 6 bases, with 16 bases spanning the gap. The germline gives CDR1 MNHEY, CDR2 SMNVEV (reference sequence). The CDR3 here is CASSLWGGAPVEQYF. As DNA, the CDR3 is TGTGCCAGCAGTTTATGGGGGGGGGCTCCCGTCGAGCAGTACTTC.

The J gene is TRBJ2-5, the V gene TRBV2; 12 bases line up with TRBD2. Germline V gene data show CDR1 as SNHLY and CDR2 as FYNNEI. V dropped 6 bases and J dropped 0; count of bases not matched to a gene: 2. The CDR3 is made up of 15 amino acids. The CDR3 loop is CASRRLAGDQETQYF. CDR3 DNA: TGTGCCAGCAGGCGACTAGCGGGAGACCAAGAGACCCAGTACTTC.

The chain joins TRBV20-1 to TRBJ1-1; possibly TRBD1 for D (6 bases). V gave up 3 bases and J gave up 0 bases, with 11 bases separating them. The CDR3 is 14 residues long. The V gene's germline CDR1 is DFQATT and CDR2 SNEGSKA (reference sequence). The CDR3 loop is CSASSGAMNTEAFF. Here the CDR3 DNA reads TGCAGTGCTAGTTCAGGGGCCATGAACACTGAAGCTTTCTTT.

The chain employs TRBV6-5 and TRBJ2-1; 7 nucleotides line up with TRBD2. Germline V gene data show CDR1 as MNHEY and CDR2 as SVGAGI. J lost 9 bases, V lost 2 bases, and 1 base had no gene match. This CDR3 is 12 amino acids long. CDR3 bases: TGTGCCAGCAGTTACGGGGAGGGTGAGCAGTTCTTC. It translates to CASSYGEGEQFF.

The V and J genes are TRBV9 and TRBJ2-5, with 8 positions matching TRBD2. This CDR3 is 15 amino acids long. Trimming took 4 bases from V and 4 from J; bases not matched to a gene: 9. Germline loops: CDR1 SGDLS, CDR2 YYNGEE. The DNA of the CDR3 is TGTGCCAGCAGCACGGCCCGGGGGGGGCCAGAGACCCAGTACTTC. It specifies CASSTARGGPETQYF.

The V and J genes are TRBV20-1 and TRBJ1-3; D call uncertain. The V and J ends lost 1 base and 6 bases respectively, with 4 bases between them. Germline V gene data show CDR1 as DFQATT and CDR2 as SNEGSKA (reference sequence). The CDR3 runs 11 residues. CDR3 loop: CSARVENTIYF. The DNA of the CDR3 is TGCAGTGCTAGAGTAGAAAACACCATATATTTT.

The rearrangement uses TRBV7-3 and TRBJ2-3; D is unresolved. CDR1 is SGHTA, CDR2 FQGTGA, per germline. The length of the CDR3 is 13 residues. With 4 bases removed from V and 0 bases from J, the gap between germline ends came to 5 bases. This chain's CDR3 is CASSSSSTDTQYF. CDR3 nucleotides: TGTGCCAGCAGCTCCTCTAGCACAGATACGCAGTATTTT.

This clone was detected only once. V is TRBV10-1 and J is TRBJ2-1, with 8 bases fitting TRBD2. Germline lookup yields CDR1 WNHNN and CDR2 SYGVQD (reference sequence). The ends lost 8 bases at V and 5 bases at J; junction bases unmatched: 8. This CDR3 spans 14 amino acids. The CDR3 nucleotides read TGCGCCAGCCGGGGGGGCCCCCCACACAATGAGCAGTTCTTC. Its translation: CASRGGPPHNEQFF.

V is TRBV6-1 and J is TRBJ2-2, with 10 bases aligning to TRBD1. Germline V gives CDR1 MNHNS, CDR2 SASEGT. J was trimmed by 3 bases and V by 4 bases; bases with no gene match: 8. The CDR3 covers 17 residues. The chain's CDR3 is CASSAQTGQGYTGELFF. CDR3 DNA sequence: TGTGCCAGCAGTGCCCAAACGGGACAGGGGTACACCGGGGAGCTGTTTTTT.

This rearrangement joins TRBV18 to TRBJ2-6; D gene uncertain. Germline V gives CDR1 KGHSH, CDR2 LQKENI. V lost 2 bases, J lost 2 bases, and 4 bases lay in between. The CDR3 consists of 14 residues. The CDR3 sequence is CASSPGPGANVLTF. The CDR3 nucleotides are TGTGCCAGCTCACCAGGCCCTGGGGCCAACGTCCTGACTTTC.

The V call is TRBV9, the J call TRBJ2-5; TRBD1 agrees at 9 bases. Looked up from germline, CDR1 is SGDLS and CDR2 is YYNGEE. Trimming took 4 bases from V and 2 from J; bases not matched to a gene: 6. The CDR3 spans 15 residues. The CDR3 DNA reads TGTGCCAGCAGCCTCGGGACAGGGCCTCAAGAGACCCAGTACTTC. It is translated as CASSLGTGPQETQYF. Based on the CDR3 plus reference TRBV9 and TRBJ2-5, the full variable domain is DSGVTQTPKHLITATGQRVTLRCSPRSGDLSVYWYQQSLDQGLQFLIQYYNGEERAKGNILERFSAQQFPDLHSELNLSSLELGDSALYFCASSLGTGPQETQYFGPGTRLLVL.

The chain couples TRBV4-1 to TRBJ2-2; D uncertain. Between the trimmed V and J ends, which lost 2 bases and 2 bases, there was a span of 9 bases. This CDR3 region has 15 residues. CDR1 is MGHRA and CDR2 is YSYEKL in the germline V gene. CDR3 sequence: CASSQRWFNTGELFF. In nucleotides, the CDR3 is TGCGCCAGCAGCCAACGGTGGTTTAACACCGGGGAGCTGTTTTTT.

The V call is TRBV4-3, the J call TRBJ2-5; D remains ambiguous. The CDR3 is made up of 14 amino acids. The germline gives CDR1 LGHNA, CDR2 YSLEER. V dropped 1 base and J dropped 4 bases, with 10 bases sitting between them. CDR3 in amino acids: CASSQASTGETQYF. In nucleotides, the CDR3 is TGCGCCAGCAGCCAAGCTTCGACGGGAGAGACCCAGTACTTC.